This TCR beta chain was found in a study of post-analysis software for immune sequencing data. Overall study context: Included among the disease courses, which were recorded for the cohort, were relapsing-remitting, secondary progressive and progressive-relapsing multiple sclerosis.

Study-level points and caveats: Compared with controls, patients showed significantly lower normalized Chao1 diversity.

Note on this clonotype: Its antigen is not known.

Unique-molecular-identifier-tagged TCR beta cDNA libraries were used. TCRdb analysed the PCR reads with MiXCR anew, one entry per CDR3 protein. This table has approximately 730,000 distinct CDR3 sequences, about 32% appearing once. This receptor was obtained from a girl aged 5 to 17 with multiple sclerosis. The material sequenced was blood.

The CDR3 sequence is CASSRGAGKPYEQYF. Here the CDR3 DNA reads TGTGCCAGCAGTCGCGGGGCGGGGAAGCCCTACGAGCAGTACTTC. This chain uses TRBV6-2 or TRBV6-3 with TRBJ2-7; possibly TRBD2 for D (6 bases). The CDR3 spans 15 residues. The V end lost 5 bases, the J end lost 2 bases, and 16 bases lay between the germline ends. Germline V gives CDR1 MNHEY, CDR2 SVGEGT.